A selection of T cell receptor beta chains follows, all from one sample in a study of blood T cell repertoires in COVID-19. This table comes from immunoSEQ multiplex PCR, and its TCRdb copy is limited to in-frame clones, with some not included. The profile shows about 100,000 clones, about nine tenths of them singletons. The material sequenced was peripheral blood. Source of these receptors: a man between 65 and 85 years old with acute or convalescent COVID-19. Each CDR3 is given with its conserved first and last residue. Fields, in order: clone size, V gene, D gene, J gene, CDR3 DNA, CDR3 protein. A D gene is named only where the DNA matches it firmly. Some rows mark clone size as missing; the rest say once, few, many or name a class of expanded clone.

clone size: .; V gene: TRBV19; D gene: .; J gene: TRBJ1-2; CDR3 DNA: TGTGCCAGTAGTATTGGTACAGTTTCGTATGGCTACACCTTC; CDR3 protein: CASSIGTVSYGYTF
clone size: .; V gene: TRBV9; D gene: .; J gene: TRBJ1-6; CDR3 DNA: TGTGCCAGCAGCGTAGCCGCGAACTATAATTCACCCCTCCACTTT; CDR3 protein: CASSVAANYNSPLHF
clone size: .; V gene: TRBV5-1; D gene: TRBD1; J gene: TRBJ1-2; CDR3 DNA: TGCGCCAGCAGCCTGTCCGGGACAGGGGAAGGCTACACCTTC; CDR3 protein: CASSLSGTGEGYTF
clone size: .; V gene: TRBV7-9; D gene: .; J gene: TRBJ1-4; CDR3 DNA: TGTGCCAGCAGCCCCGGAACAGGAAATGAAAAACTGTTTTTT; CDR3 protein: CASSPGTGNEKLFF
clone size: .; V gene: TRBV7-2; D gene: TRBD2; J gene: TRBJ2-7; CDR3 DNA: TGTGCCAGCAGCTTAGACTCGACTAGCGGAGCTATATACGAGCAGTACTTC; CDR3 protein: CASSLDSTSGAIYEQYF
clone size: .; V gene: TRBV7-8; D gene: .; J gene: TRBJ1-1; CDR3 DNA: TGTGCCAGCAGCCCCCGCCGGGGGAGGGCTGAAGCTTTCTTT; CDR3 protein: CASSPRRGRAEAFF
clone size: .; V gene: TRBV28; D gene: TRBD1; J gene: TRBJ1-2; CDR3 DNA: TGTGCCACCGAACAGGGGGGCTACACCTTC; CDR3 protein: CATEQGGYTF
clone size: .; V gene: TRBV9; D gene: TRBD2; J gene: TRBJ2-2; CDR3 DNA: TGTGCCAGCAGCGTAGCAGCGGGAGGGCCTAACACCGGGGAGCTGTTTTTT; CDR3 protein: CASSVAAGGPNTGELFF
clone size: .; V gene: TRBV28; D gene: .; J gene: TRBJ1-1; CDR3 DNA: TGTGCCAGCAGTTTGGGGGGACGGGGGAACACTGAAGCTTTCTTT; CDR3 protein: CASSLGGRGNTEAFF
clone size: once; V gene: TRBV30; D gene: .; J gene: TRBJ1-2; CDR3 DNA: TGTGCCTGGAGAGAAACAGACAGTCACTATGGCTACACCTTC; CDR3 protein: CAWRETDSHYGYTF
clone size: .; V gene: TRBV27; D gene: TRBD1; J gene: TRBJ1-4; CDR3 DNA: TGTGCCAGCAGCGGGACCGGGACAGGCGACGGAAAACTGTTTTTT; CDR3 protein: CASSGTGTGDGKLFF
clone size: .; V gene: TRBV7-6; D gene: .; J gene: TRBJ2-3; CDR3 DNA: TGTGCCAGCAGCTATGACCCCGACATTTTAGATACGCAGTATTTT; CDR3 protein: CASSYDPDILDTQYF
clone size: .; V gene: TRBV30; D gene: TRBD2; J gene: TRBJ2-1; CDR3 DNA: TGTGCCTGCCTCCCGGGACTAGCGGGGGGCAGCTCCTACAATGAGCAGTTCTTC; CDR3 protein: CACLPGLAGGSSYNEQFF